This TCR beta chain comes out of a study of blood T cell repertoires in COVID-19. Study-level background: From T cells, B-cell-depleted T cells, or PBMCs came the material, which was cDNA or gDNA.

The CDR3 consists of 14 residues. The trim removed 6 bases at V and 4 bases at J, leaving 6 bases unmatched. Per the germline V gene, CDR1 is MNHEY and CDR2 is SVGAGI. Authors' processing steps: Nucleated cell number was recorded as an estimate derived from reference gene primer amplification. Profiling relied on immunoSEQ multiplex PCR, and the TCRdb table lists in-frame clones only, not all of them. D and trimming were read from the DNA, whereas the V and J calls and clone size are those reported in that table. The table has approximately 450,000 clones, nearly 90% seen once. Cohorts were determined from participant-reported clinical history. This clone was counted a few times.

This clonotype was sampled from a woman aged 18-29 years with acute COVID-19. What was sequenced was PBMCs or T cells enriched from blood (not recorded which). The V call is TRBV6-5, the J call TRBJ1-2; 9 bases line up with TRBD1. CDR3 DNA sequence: TGTGCCAGCAGCCGCGGACAGGGGACCTATGGCTACACCTTC. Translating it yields CASSRGQGTYGYTF.